This TCR beta chain was captured in a study of early T cells in non-severe SARS-CoV-2 infection. Unique molecular identifiers were added to individual cDNA molecules. From the 5' RACE reads, TCRdb called clonotypes with MiXCR, one entry per CDR3 protein. This repertoire shows about 60,000 distinct CDR3 sequences, around 12% found once; its top ten account for about 5%. Per the germline V gene, CDR1 is LNHDA and CDR2 is SQIVND (reference sequence). This CDR3 contains 15 residues. V was shortened by 1 base and J by 2 bases, with 9 bases between the two germline ends. Points from the study as a whole: Anti-spike CD8 responses were favored by VDJdb matching, which missed private and CD4 specificities.

This clonotype was seen only a few times. Antigen specificity is unknown. Material for sequencing was whole blood. The chain couples TRBV19 to TRBJ1-3; D uncertain. The source of this sequence is an adult who was a healthcare worker with PCR-confirmed SARS-CoV-2 infection or an uninfected control (not recorded which). This CDR3 reads CASSIGGSAGNTIYF. CDR3 nucleotide sequence: TGTGCCAGTAGTATAGGAGGGTCTGCTGGAAACACCATATATTTT.